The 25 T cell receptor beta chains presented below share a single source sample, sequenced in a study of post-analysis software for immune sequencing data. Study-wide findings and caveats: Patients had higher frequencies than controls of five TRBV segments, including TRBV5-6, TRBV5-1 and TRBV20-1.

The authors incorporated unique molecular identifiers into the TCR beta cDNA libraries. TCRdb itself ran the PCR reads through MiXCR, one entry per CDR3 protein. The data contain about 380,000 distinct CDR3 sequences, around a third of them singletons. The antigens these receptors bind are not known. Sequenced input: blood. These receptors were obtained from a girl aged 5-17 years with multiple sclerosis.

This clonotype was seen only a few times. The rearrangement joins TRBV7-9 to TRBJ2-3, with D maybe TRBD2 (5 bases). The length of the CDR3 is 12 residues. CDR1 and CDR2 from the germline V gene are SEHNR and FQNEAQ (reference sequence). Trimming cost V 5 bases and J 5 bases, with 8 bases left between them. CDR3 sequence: CASSTREDTQYF. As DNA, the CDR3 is TGTGCCAGCAGCACTCGGGAAGATACGCAGTATTTT.

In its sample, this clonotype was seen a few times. CDR3 nucleotides: TGTGCCAGCAGGGGACAGGGAGGTCTCGAGTCTGGGGCCAACGTCCTGACTTTC. This sequence encodes CASRGQGGLESGANVLTF. The gene calls are TRBV12-3 or TRBV12-4 and TRBJ2-6; 9 nucleotides align to TRBD1. CDR3 length equals 18 residues. The ends lost 6 bases at V and 1 base at J; junction bases unmatched: 10.

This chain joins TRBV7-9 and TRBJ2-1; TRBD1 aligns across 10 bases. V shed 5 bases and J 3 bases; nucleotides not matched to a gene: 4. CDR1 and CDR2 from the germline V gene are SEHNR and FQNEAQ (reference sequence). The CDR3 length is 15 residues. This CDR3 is CASSGTGEVYNEQFF. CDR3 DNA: TGTGCCAGCAGCGGGACAGGGGAGGTCTACAATGAGCAGTTCTTC.

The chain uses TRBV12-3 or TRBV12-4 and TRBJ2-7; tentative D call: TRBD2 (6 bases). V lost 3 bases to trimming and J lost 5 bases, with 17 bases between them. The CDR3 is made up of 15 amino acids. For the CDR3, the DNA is TGTGCCAGCAGTTTGTGGGGAGGCAAGGCGGACGAGCAGTACTTC. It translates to CASSLWGGKADEQYF.

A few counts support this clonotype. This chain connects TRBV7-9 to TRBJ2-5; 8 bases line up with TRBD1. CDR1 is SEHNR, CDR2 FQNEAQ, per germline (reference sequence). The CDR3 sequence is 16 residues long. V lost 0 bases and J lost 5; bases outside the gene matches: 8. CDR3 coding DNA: TGTGCCAGCAGCTTAGCTTGGCCAGGGGGCCGGGAGACCCAGTACTTC. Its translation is CASSLAWPGGRETQYF.

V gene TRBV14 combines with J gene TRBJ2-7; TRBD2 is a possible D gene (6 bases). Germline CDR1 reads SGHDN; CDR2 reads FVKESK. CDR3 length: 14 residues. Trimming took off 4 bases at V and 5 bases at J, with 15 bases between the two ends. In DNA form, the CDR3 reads TGTGCCAGCAGCCGCTTCCCGGGGGTGGACGAGCAGTACTTC. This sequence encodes CASSRFPGVDEQYF.

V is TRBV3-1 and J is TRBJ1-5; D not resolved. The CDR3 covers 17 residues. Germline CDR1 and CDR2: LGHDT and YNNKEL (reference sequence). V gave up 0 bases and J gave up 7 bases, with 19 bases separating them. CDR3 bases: TGTGCCAGCAGCCAAGATATGGGCGCGACAATCGACCAGCCCCAGCATTTT. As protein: CASSQDMGATIDQPQHF.

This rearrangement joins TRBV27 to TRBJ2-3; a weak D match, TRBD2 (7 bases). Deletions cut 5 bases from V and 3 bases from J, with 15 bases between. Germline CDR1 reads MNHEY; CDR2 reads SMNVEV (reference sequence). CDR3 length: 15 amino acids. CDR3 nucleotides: TGTGCCAGCAGTACCGTGAGGGGGGGGACAGATACGCAGTATTTT. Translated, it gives CASSTVRGGTDTQYF.

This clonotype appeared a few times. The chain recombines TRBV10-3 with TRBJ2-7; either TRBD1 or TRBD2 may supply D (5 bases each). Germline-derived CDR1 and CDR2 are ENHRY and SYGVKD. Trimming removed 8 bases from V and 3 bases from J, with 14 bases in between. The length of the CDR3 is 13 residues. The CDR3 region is CAIWDGSHYEQYF. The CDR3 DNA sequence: TGTGCCATCTGGGACGGATCCCACTACGAGCAGTACTTC.

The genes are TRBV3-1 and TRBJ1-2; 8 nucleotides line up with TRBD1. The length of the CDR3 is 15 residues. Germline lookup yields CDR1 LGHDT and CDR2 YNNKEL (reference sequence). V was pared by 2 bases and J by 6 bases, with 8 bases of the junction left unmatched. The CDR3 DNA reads TGTGCCAGCAGCCAACTAACGACAGGGGTGAATGGCTACACCTTC. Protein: CASSQLTTGVNGYTF.

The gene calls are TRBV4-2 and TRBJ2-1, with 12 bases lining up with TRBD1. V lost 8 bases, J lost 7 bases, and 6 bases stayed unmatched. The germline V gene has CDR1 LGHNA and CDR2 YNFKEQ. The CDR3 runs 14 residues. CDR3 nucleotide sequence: TGTGCCAGCCAGGGACAGGGGGCGAGGAATGAGCAGTTCTTC. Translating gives CASQGQGARNEQFF.

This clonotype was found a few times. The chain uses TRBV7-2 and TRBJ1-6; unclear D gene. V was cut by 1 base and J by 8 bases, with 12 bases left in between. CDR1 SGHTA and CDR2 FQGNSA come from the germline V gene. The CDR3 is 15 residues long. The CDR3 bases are TGTGCCAGCAGCTTAGTGAGCGGAGAATATTCACCCCTCCACTTT. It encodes CASSLVSGEYSPLHF.

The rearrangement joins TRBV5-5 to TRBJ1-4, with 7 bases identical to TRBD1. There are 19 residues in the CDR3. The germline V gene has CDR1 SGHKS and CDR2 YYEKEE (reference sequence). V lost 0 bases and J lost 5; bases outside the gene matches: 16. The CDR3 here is CASSLGQGGAGLKNEKLFF. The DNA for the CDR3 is TGTGCCAGCAGCTTGGGACAGGGTGGGGCCGGACTGAAGAATGAAAAACTGTTTTTT.

CDR3 sequence reads: CASSYSWLQGGELFF. The CDR3 DNA sequence: TGTGCCAGCAGTTACTCGTGGCTCCAGGGCGGGGAGCTGTTTTTT. The chain joins TRBV6-5 to TRBJ2-2; possibly TRBD1 for D (5 bases). Per germline, CDR1 MNHEY and CDR2 SVGAGI. The V end lost 0 bases, the J end lost 7 bases, and 12 bases lay between the germline ends. The CDR3 contains 15 residues.

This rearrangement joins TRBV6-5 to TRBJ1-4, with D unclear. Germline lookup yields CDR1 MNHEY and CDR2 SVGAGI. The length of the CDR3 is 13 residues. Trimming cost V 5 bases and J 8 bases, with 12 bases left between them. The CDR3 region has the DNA TGTGCCAGCAGTAGGGTAGGAAGAGAAAAACTGTTTTTT. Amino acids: CASSRVGREKLFF.

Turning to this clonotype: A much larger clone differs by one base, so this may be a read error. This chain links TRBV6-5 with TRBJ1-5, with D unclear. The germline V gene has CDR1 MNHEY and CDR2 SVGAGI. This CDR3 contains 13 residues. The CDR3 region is CASSYDRNQSQHF. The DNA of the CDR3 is TGTGCCAGCAGTTACGACCGAAATCAGTCCCAGCATTTT.

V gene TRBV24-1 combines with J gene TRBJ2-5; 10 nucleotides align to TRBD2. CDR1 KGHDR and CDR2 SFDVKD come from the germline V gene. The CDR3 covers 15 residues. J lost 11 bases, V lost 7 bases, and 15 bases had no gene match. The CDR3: CATSPLAGENNEQYF. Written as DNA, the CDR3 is TGTGCCACCAGCCCCCTAGCGGGGGAAAACAATGAGCAGTACTTC.

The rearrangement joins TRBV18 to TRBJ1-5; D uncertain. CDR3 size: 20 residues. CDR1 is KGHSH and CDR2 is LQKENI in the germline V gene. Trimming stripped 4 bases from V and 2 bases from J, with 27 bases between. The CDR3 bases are TGTGCCAGCTCACTTTACAACACGGCCCCTGGGATGGGAGGCAATCAGCCCCAGCATTTT. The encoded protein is CASSLYNTAPGMGGNQPQHF.

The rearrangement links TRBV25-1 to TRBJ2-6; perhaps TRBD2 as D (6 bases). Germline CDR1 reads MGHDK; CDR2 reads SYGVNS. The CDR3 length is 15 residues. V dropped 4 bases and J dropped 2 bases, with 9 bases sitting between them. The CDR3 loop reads CASSGTGAGANVLTF. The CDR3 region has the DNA TGTGCCAGCAGTGGTACGGGGGCTGGGGCCAACGTCCTGACTTTC.

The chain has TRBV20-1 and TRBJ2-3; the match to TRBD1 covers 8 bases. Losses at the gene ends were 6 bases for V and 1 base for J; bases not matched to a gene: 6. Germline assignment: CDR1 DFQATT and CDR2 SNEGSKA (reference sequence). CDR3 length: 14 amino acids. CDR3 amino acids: CSADRGEGTDTQYF. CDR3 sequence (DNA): TGCAGTGCCGACAGGGGCGAAGGCACAGATACGCAGTATTTT.

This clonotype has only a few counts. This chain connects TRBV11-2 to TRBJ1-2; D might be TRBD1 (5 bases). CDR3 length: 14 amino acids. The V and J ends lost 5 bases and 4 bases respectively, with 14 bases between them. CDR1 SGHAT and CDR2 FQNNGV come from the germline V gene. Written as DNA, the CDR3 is TGTGCCAGCAGCGGACCCAGGGATGGCTATGGCTACACCTTC. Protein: CASSGPRDGYGYTF. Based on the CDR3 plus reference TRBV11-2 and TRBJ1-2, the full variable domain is EAGVAQSPRYKIIEKRQSVAFWCNPISGHATLYWYQQILGQGPKLLIQFQNNGVVDDSQLPKDRFSAERLKGVDSTLKIQPAKLEDSAVYLCASSGPRDGYGYTFGSGTRLTVV.

CDR3 region: CASSPQPGLYGYTF. The CDR3 bases are TGTGCCAGCAGCCCCCAACCAGGACTTTATGGCTACACCTTC. The chain is built from TRBV9 and TRBJ1-2; D ambiguous. CDR1 is SGDLS and CDR2 is YYNGEE in the germline V gene. The germline V and J ends were trimmed by 4 bases and 5 bases, with 15 bases remaining between them. The CDR3 is 14 amino acids.

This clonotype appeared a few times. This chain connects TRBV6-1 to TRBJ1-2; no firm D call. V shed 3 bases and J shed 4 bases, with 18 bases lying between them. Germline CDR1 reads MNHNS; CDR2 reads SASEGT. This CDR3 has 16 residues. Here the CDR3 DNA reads TGTGCCAGCAGTGACCCCGGCAGGTCGGGTTTCTATGGCTACACCTTC. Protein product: CASSDPGRSGFYGYTF.

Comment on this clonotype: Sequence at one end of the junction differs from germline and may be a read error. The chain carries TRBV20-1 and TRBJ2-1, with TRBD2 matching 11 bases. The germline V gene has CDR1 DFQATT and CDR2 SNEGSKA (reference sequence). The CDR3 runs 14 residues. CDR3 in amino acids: CGAAGTSGSNEQFF. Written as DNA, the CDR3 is TGCGGTGCCGCCGGGACTAGCGGATCAAATGAGCAGTTCTTC.

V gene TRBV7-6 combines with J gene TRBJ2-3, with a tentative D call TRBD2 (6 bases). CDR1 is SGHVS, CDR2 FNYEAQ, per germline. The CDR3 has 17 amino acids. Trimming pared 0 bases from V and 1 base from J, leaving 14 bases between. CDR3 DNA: TGTGCCAGCAGCTTAGCGCGGACTTGGGGGGGCACAGATACGCAGTATTTT. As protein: CASSLARTWGGTDTQYF.